The T cell receptor (beta chain) under discussion was sequenced for a study of OX40 agonist ivuxolimab in advanced cancers. The CDR3 runs to 15 residues. The germline gives CDR1 MGHDK, CDR2 SYGVNS. Between the trimmed V and J ends, which lost 2 bases and 5 bases, there was a span of 15 bases. The protocol was immunoSEQ multiplex PCR, while the TCRdb copy is restricted to in-frame clones and leaves out a portion. The repertoire includes roughly 70,000 clones, around 85% of them detected once, and around 0.68% sits in the top ten. V is TRBV25-1 and J is TRBJ2-5; no reliable D call. The TCR comes from an adult with an advanced solid tumor such as melanoma, head and neck, liver or kidney cancer. The starting material was CD4+ or CD8+ T cells sorted from blood, obtained in a trial of the OX40 agonist ivuxolimab. In DNA form, the CDR3 reads TGTGCCAGCAGTGAACTTGACTTCCCCGTGGAGACCCAGTACTTC. Protein sequence: CASSELDFPVETQYF.